These T cell receptor beta chains were read from a single sample in a study of OX40 agonist ivuxolimab in advanced cancers. The method was immunoSEQ multiplex PCR; TCRdb's version includes in-frame clones alone and lacks a portion of them. The top ten hold over 15% of the sample, which has tens of thousands of clones, 75% to 90% seen once. This specimen was CD4+ or CD8+ T cells sorted from blood, taken in a trial of the OX40 agonist ivuxolimab. The receptors come from an adult with an advanced solid tumor such as melanoma, head and neck, liver or kidney cancer. Both conserved end residues are part of each CDR3. Each record gives: CDR3 DNA, CDR3 protein, D gene, J gene, V gene, clone size. The D gene is left open where the match is weak. Not all rows give a size; the values are once, few, many and, for expanded clones, a class.

cdr3_nt: TGTGCCAGTAGTATAGTCCCAGGCTCTGGGGCCAACGTCCTGACTTTC
cdr3_aa: CASSIVPGSGANVLTF
d_call: -
j_call: TRBJ2-6
v_call: TRBV19
clone_size: once

cdr3_nt: TGTGCCAGCAGCCAGGGACACAACAATGAGCAGTTCTTC
cdr3_aa: CASSQGHNNEQFF
d_call: -
j_call: TRBJ2-1
v_call: TRBV7-3
clone_size: -

cdr3_nt: TGTGCCAGCAGCCAACCGGGACAGGGGGTCTACGAGCAGTACTTC
cdr3_aa: CASSQPGQGVYEQYF
d_call: TRBD1
j_call: TRBJ2-7
v_call: TRBV28
clone_size: -

cdr3_nt: TGTGCCAGCCCGCCAACCGGGGGGGCGGCGACCCAGTACTTC
cdr3_aa: CASPPTGGAATQYF
d_call: TRBD2
j_call: TRBJ2-5
v_call: TRBV2
clone_size: -

cdr3_nt: TGTGCCAGCAGCTTCCCAGGGCCTAGCGGGATGCACGAGCAGTACTTC
cdr3_aa: CASSFPGPSGMHEQYF
d_call: TRBD2
j_call: TRBJ2-7
v_call: TRBV5-4
clone_size: -

cdr3_nt: TGCAGCGTTGAAGCACCGGGACAGTCGGTGGGGGAGACCCAGTACTTC
cdr3_aa: CSVEAPGQSVGETQYF
d_call: TRBD1
j_call: TRBJ2-5
v_call: TRBV29-1
clone_size: -

cdr3_nt: TGTGCCACTGGGGACGGGAGGAATCAGCCCCAGCATTTT
cdr3_aa: CATGDGRNQPQHF
d_call: -
j_call: TRBJ1-5
v_call: TRBV15
clone_size: -

cdr3_nt: TGTGCCAGTAGCCCCGTGGACAGGGGGCCCTACGAGCAGTACTTC
cdr3_aa: CASSPVDRGPYEQYF
d_call: TRBD1
j_call: TRBJ2-7
v_call: TRBV19
clone_size: -

cdr3_nt: TGTGCCAGCAGCTTTCAGGATTTTTGGGCAGAGACCCAGTACTTC
cdr3_aa: CASSFQDFWAETQYF
d_call: -
j_call: TRBJ2-5
v_call: TRBV5-6
clone_size: -

cdr3_nt: TGCGCCAGCAGCTTGGAGGCAGATTTCTCCTACAATGAGCAGTTCTTC
cdr3_aa: CASSLEADFSYNEQFF
d_call: -
j_call: TRBJ2-1
v_call: TRBV5-1
clone_size: -

cdr3_nt: TGTGCCAGCAGCTTGGGGGGAATAAACATTCAGTACTTC
cdr3_aa: CASSLGGINIQYF
d_call: -
j_call: TRBJ2-4
v_call: TRBV5-6
clone_size: -

cdr3_nt: TGTGCCAGCAACGGGCAACTAGCGGGAGCAGTCTACAATGAGCAGTTCTTC
cdr3_aa: CASNGQLAGAVYNEQFF
d_call: TRBD2
j_call: TRBJ2-1
v_call: TRBV28
clone_size: -

cdr3_nt: TGCGCCAGCAGTAGGACTAGCGGGAGTCTATTCGATGAGCAGTTCTTC
cdr3_aa: CASSRTSGSLFDEQFF
d_call: TRBD2
j_call: TRBJ2-1
v_call: TRBV5-1
clone_size: -

cdr3_nt: TGTGCCAGCAGCTTTTCGTCCAACCCCTCCTACGAGCAGTACTTC
cdr3_aa: CASSFSSNPSYEQYF
d_call: -
j_call: TRBJ2-7
v_call: TRBV5-8
clone_size: -

cdr3_nt: TGTGCCAGCAGGGGACTGGGAACCGGGGAGCTGTTTTTT
cdr3_aa: CASRGLGTGELFF
d_call: -
j_call: TRBJ2-2
v_call: TRBV28
clone_size: -

cdr3_nt: TGCGCCAGCAGCCGCGGGATTTCTAGCTCCTACGAGCAGTACTTC
cdr3_aa: CASSRGISSSYEQYF
d_call: -
j_call: TRBJ2-7
v_call: TRBV4-1
clone_size: once

cdr3_nt: TGCGCCAGCAGCCAAGCCCGTGCGGGACACTATGGCTACACCTTC
cdr3_aa: CASSQARAGHYGYTF
d_call: -
j_call: TRBJ1-2
v_call: TRBV4-3
clone_size: -

cdr3_nt: TGTGCCAGCAGCCGGGACTCCCCGGGGGAGCTGTTTTTT
cdr3_aa: CASSRDSPGELFF
d_call: -
j_call: TRBJ2-2
v_call: TRBV11-3
clone_size: once

cdr3_nt: TGTGCCAGTTATAATAGCGGGAGCAACTACTACGAGCAGTACTTC
cdr3_aa: CASYNSGSNYYEQYF
d_call: TRBD2
j_call: TRBJ2-7
v_call: TRBV11-2
clone_size: -

cdr3_nt: TGTGCCAGTAGTATAGTTGGGACCATTCTCCCCGATGAGCAGTTCTTC
cdr3_aa: CASSIVGTILPDEQFF
d_call: -
j_call: TRBJ2-1
v_call: TRBV19
clone_size: once

cdr3_nt: TGTGCCAGCAGTAACAAGGCGGGCAACGAGCAGTACTTC
cdr3_aa: CASSNKAGNEQYF
d_call: -
j_call: TRBJ2-7
v_call: TRBV27
clone_size: -

cdr3_nt: TGTGCCAGCAGCTTGGGGGCTAGCGGGAGGGCCTTTGAGCAGTTCTTC
cdr3_aa: CASSLGASGRAFEQFF
d_call: TRBD2
j_call: TRBJ2-1
v_call: TRBV5-6
clone_size: -

cdr3_nt: TGTGCCAGCAGCTCGACCCGGGACTCCCAAGAGACCCAGTACTTC
cdr3_aa: CASSSTRDSQETQYF
d_call: -
j_call: TRBJ2-5
v_call: TRBV7-9
clone_size: -

cdr3_nt: TGTGCCAGCAGCCCTGTGCGGGATAGCAATCAGCCCCAGCATTTT
cdr3_aa: CASSPVRDSNQPQHF
d_call: -
j_call: TRBJ1-5
v_call: TRBV4-2
clone_size: -

cdr3_nt: TGTGCCAGCAGTGACGGGACAGGCACAGATACGCAGTATTTT
cdr3_aa: CASSDGTGTDTQYF
d_call: TRBD1
j_call: TRBJ2-3
v_call: TRBV6-4
clone_size: few

cdr3_nt: TGCGCCAGCAGCTTGGCCAGCAGTCGGCGCCAAGAGACCCAGTACTTC
cdr3_aa: CASSLASSRRQETQYF
d_call: -
j_call: TRBJ2-5
v_call: TRBV5-1
clone_size: -

cdr3_nt: TGTGCCAGCAGCTTCGCCTACGAGCAGTACTTC
cdr3_aa: CASSFAYEQYF
d_call: -
j_call: TRBJ2-7
v_call: TRBV7-2
clone_size: once

cdr3_nt: TGTGCCAGCAGTTCAAGAACAGGGTCTGGGGCCAACGTCCTGACTTTC
cdr3_aa: CASSSRTGSGANVLTF
d_call: -
j_call: TRBJ2-6
v_call: TRBV27
clone_size: -

cdr3_nt: TGTGCCAGCAGCTTGTGGACTAGCGGGGCGGGGAGGAGCGAGACCCAGTACTTC
cdr3_aa: CASSLWTSGAGRSETQYF
d_call: TRBD2
j_call: TRBJ2-5
v_call: TRBV5-5
clone_size: -

cdr3_nt: TGCGCCAGCAGCCAAGATAGTTGGCGGGAGGCCAACACCGGGGAGCTGTTTTTT
cdr3_aa: CASSQDSWREANTGELFF
d_call: TRBD2
j_call: TRBJ2-2
v_call: TRBV4-1
clone_size: -

cdr3_nt: TGTGCCACCAGCAAAGTGGGCTATGAGCAGTTCTTC
cdr3_aa: CATSKVGYEQFF
d_call: -
j_call: TRBJ2-1
v_call: TRBV15
clone_size: once

cdr3_nt: TGTGCCAGCTCATCGTATGACTCGCCGGTCACTGGAAACACCATATATTTT
cdr3_aa: CASSSYDSPVTGNTIYF
d_call: -
j_call: TRBJ1-3
v_call: TRBV18
clone_size: -

cdr3_nt: TGTGCCAGCAGTCCTACAGGGAGCTACGAGCAGTACTTC
cdr3_aa: CASSPTGSYEQYF
d_call: -
j_call: TRBJ2-7
v_call: TRBV27
clone_size: -

cdr3_nt: TGTGCCAGCAGTTTTGGGGGGCAAGAGACCCAGTACTTC
cdr3_aa: CASSFGGQETQYF
d_call: -
j_call: TRBJ2-5
v_call: TRBV28
clone_size: once

cdr3_nt: TGTGCCAGCAGTTTATTCGGGGGGTTCGATGGCTACACCTTC
cdr3_aa: CASSLFGGFDGYTF
d_call: -
j_call: TRBJ1-2
v_call: TRBV28
clone_size: -

cdr3_nt: TGCGCCAGCAGCTCCGGACTAGCGGGACTTGATACGCAGTATTTT
cdr3_aa: CASSSGLAGLDTQYF
d_call: TRBD2
j_call: TRBJ2-3
v_call: TRBV5-1
clone_size: -

cdr3_nt: TGTGCCAGCAGCCAAGATCTGTGGGAGGCAGATACGCAGTATTTT
cdr3_aa: CASSQDLWEADTQYF
d_call: -
j_call: TRBJ2-3
v_call: TRBV4-2
clone_size: -

cdr3_nt: TGTGCCAGCAGTCCGACAGGGGACAAGACTGAAGCTTTCTTT
cdr3_aa: CASSPTGDKTEAFF
d_call: TRBD1
j_call: TRBJ1-1
v_call: TRBV28
clone_size: -

cdr3_nt: TGTGCCAGCAGCGCCTTTTACACAGATACGCAGTATTTT
cdr3_aa: CASSAFYTDTQYF
d_call: -
j_call: TRBJ2-3
v_call: TRBV9
clone_size: few

cdr3_nt: TGTGCCAGCTCACCACTTAAGGGGTCCACCTACGAGCAGTACTTC
cdr3_aa: CASSPLKGSTYEQYF
d_call: -
j_call: TRBJ2-7
v_call: TRBV18
clone_size: -

cdr3_nt: TGCGCCAGCAGCCAAGTGGCAGGCGCCTATGAAAAACTGTTTTTT
cdr3_aa: CASSQVAGAYEKLFF
d_call: -
j_call: TRBJ1-4
v_call: TRBV4-3
clone_size: -

cdr3_nt: TGCGCCAGCCGCGGACAGGGCAGGGCTGAAGCTTTCTTT
cdr3_aa: CASRGQGRAEAFF
d_call: TRBD1
j_call: TRBJ1-1
v_call: TRBV4-1
clone_size: -

cdr3_nt: TGCAGTGCTAGAGACTCCACTGAAGCTTTCTTT
cdr3_aa: CSARDSTEAFF
d_call: -
j_call: TRBJ1-1
v_call: TRBV20-1
clone_size: -

cdr3_nt: TGTGCCAGCAGCCAAGCCAATGGAAACACCATATATTTT
cdr3_aa: CASSQANGNTIYF
d_call: -
j_call: TRBJ1-3
v_call: TRBV4-2
clone_size: -

cdr3_nt: TGTGCCAGCAGTTTCCGTGCCGGGACTAGCGTCTACAATGAGCAGTTCTTC
cdr3_aa: CASSFRAGTSVYNEQFF
d_call: TRBD2
j_call: TRBJ2-1
v_call: TRBV28
clone_size: -

cdr3_nt: TGTGCCAGCAGTTACGGAGCGGGGGGGAGGAATGAGCAGTTCTTC
cdr3_aa: CASSYGAGGRNEQFF
d_call: TRBD2
j_call: TRBJ2-1
v_call: TRBV6-6
clone_size: -

cdr3_nt: TGCAGCGTTGAGTCTTATGAAGCTTTCTTT
cdr3_aa: CSVESYEAFF
d_call: -
j_call: TRBJ1-1
v_call: TRBV29-1
clone_size: -

cdr3_nt: TGTGCCACAGAATCGGCTATTATCTCTGGAAACACCATATATTTT
cdr3_aa: CATESAIISGNTIYF
d_call: -
j_call: TRBJ1-3
v_call: TRBV28
clone_size: few

cdr3_nt: TGCGCCAGCAGCGCGGAGACAGGGGTGTCCTACAATGAGCAGTTCTTC
cdr3_aa: CASSAETGVSYNEQFF
d_call: TRBD1
j_call: TRBJ2-1
v_call: TRBV5-1
clone_size: -

cdr3_nt: TGTGCCAGCAGTGAATTTGAACTAGCGGGATTCGACGAGCAGTACTTC
cdr3_aa: CASSEFELAGFDEQYF
d_call: TRBD2
j_call: TRBJ2-7
v_call: TRBV6-1
clone_size: -

cdr3_nt: TGTGCCAGCAGCACTGGAGCGTACAATGAGCAGTTCTTC
cdr3_aa: CASSTGAYNEQFF
d_call: -
j_call: TRBJ2-1
v_call: TRBV9
clone_size: -

cdr3_nt: TGCGCCAGCAGCCAAGATCTCCCACTAGCGGGCCGGGGCGGGGAGCTGTTTTTT
cdr3_aa: CASSQDLPLAGRGGELFF
d_call: TRBD2
j_call: TRBJ2-2
v_call: TRBV4-3
clone_size: -

cdr3_nt: TGTGCCAGCAGTTTATCTCAGCCTGGGGCCAACGTCCTGACTTTC
cdr3_aa: CASSLSQPGANVLTF
d_call: -
j_call: TRBJ2-6
v_call: TRBV27
clone_size: -

cdr3_nt: TGCGCCAGCAGCCAAGGGGGTAGCTTCTACAATGAGCAGTTCTTC
cdr3_aa: CASSQGGSFYNEQFF
d_call: -
j_call: TRBJ2-1
v_call: TRBV4-3
clone_size: -

cdr3_nt: TGTGCCAGCAGCTTGGACGGGGCCCTAAGCTCCTACGAGCAGTACTTC
cdr3_aa: CASSLDGALSSYEQYF
d_call: -
j_call: TRBJ2-7
v_call: TRBV5-6
clone_size: -

cdr3_nt: TGTGCCAGTAGTCCACTAGCGGCTCAAGAGACCCAGTACTTC
cdr3_aa: CASSPLAAQETQYF
d_call: TRBD2
j_call: TRBJ2-5
v_call: TRBV19
clone_size: -

cdr3_nt: TGTGCCAGCAGTTTATCTCAGGGGCCGGACGAGCAGTACTTC
cdr3_aa: CASSLSQGPDEQYF
d_call: -
j_call: TRBJ2-7
v_call: TRBV27
clone_size: -

cdr3_nt: TGTGCCAGCAGGCATCGAGCGGGAATTGTCTCCTACAATGAGCAGTTCTTC
cdr3_aa: CASRHRAGIVSYNEQFF
d_call: TRBD2
j_call: TRBJ2-1
v_call: TRBV7-2
clone_size: -

cdr3_nt: TGCGCCAGCAGTGACCTAGCGGGAGGCACCGGGGAGCTGTTTTTT
cdr3_aa: CASSDLAGGTGELFF
d_call: TRBD2
j_call: TRBJ2-2
v_call: TRBV10-2
clone_size: -